This TCR beta chain was sequenced in a study of CD8 T cells in Susac syndrome. CDR1 is SGHRS, CDR2 YFSETQ, per germline. V lost 4 bases to trimming and J lost 6 bases, with 10 bases between them. The CDR3 totals 12 residues. RNA was extracted with the RNeasy kit, and a quantity of roughly 0.5 to 1 ug was reverse transcribed using random hexamers. The TCR beta CDR3 was amplified by immunoSEQ multiplex PCR across 54 Vbeta, 13 Jbeta. TCRdb independently ran MiXCR on the immunoSEQ multiplex PCR reads; one entry per CDR3 protein. The sample holds 100,000 to 150,000 distinct CDR3 sequences, over 85% seen once. Sequencing of TCR beta was performed on blood CD8+ T cells and on blood CD4+ T cells. Negative isolation yielded CD4+ and CD8+ T cells, and FACS enriched TEMRA cells.

This TCR derives from a human donor with multiple sclerosis. The chain employs TRBV5-1 and TRBJ1-2, with D tentatively TRBD1 (6 bases). Sequenced: CD8+ T cells from PBMCs. The CDR3 is CASSERTDGYTF. CDR3 sequence (DNA): TGCGCCAGCAGCGAAAGGACAGATGGCTACACCTTC.